This record covers a single TCR beta chain. What it recognizes is unknown. Per the original methods: ImmunoSEQ output lacked quality scores and full-length reads, limiting matched filtering. Method: immunoSEQ multiplex PCR; TCRdb's copy keeps in-frame clones and lacks some. V and J calls and clone size are copied from that table; D and trimming were computed from the DNA. The data hold over 400,000 clones, with 70% to 80% observed a single time. This sample is drawn from a study of shared clonotypes between healthy human individuals. Study in general: The donor pool was made up of two women and three men aged 18 to 49.

Broader study findings: Sharing of clonotypes among donors was expected to vary with sequencing depth.

V was trimmed by 9 bases and J by 6 bases, leaving 18 bases between them. CDR1 and CDR2 (germline): SNHLY, FYNNEI. This CDR3 is 14 amino acids long. Each unsorted sample relied on 100 million or so PBMCs as its source of genomic DNA. The V call is TRBV2, the J call TRBJ2-1, with D perhaps matching TRBD2 (6 bases). The sample comprised PBMCs. This receptor was identified in a woman aged 40 to 49 in good health. Some clones in this sample may be carry-over from other donors' samples. CDR3 nucleotide sequence: TGTGCCAGTAAACGGGAGATGGGAACCAATGAGCAGTTCTTC. It encodes CASKREMGTNEQFF.